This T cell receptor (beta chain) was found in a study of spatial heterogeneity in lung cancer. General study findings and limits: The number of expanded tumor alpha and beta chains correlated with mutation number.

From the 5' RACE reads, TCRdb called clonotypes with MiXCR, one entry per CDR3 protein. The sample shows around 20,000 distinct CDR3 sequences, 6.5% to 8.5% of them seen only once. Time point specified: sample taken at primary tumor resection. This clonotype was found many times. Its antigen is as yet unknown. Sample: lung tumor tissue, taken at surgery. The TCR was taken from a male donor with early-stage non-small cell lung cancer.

CDR3 region: CAISDARETYTYEQYF. CDR3 coding DNA: TGTGCCATCAGTGATGCCAGGGAGACTTACACCTACGAGCAGTACTTC. The V and J genes are TRBV10-3 and TRBJ2-7; D might be TRBD1 or TRBD2, each matching 5 bases. This CDR3 region has 16 residues. Germline CDR1 and CDR2: ENHRY and SYGVKD. V was shortened by 3 bases and J by 2 bases, with 17 bases between the two germline ends.